This T cell receptor beta chain was sequenced in a study of blood T cell repertoires in COVID-19. Study as a whole: Italy, Spain and the United States were the sources of the convalescent and acute COVID-19 samples.

Seattle's cohort entered during active infection and was followed longitudinally. Source study methods: The authors estimated nucleated cell counts from reference gene primer amplification. The protocol was immunoSEQ multiplex PCR, while the TCRdb copy is restricted to in-frame clones and leaves out a portion. V and J calls and clone size are copied from that table; D and trimming were computed from the DNA. The repertoire consists of hundreds of thousands of clones, with 80% to 90% occurring once and the leading ten covering under 6.5%. This CDR3 has 18 residues. With V trimmed by 3 bases and J by 2 bases, 10 bases remained unmatched. Germline V gene data show CDR1 as LNHDA and CDR2 as SQIVND (reference sequence).

The chain uses TRBV19 and TRBJ2-1, with TRBD2 matching 10 bases. Material: peripheral blood. This clonotype originated in a woman between 45 and 65 years old with COVID-19, enrolled during active disease. CDR3 protein: CASSMVPWTSGTYNEQFF. CDR3 in DNA: TGTGCCAGTAGTATGGTCCCATGGACTAGCGGAACCTACAATGAGCAGTTCTTC.